This TCR beta chain was sequenced in a study of blood T cell repertoires in COVID-19. Study-level background: Nucleic acid was either cDNA or gDNA, and it came from T cells, B-cell-depleted T cells, or PBMCs.

Germline V gene lookup returns CDR1 MNHEY and CDR2 SMNVEV (reference sequence). CDR3 size: 15 residues. The germline V and J ends were trimmed by 4 bases and 2 bases, with 14 bases remaining between them. Clinical history as reported by participants underpinned cohort assignment. Before being deemed recovered, Cohort 3 donors had two negative PCRs, clearance, or symptom resolution. Authors' methods: Counts of nucleated cells, estimated from reference gene primer amplification, were obtained. The table came from immunoSEQ multiplex PCR; TCRdb's copy has only in-frame clones and leaves some out. V and J calls and clone size are as listed in that table; D and trimming were resolved from the DNA. The table includes around 450,000 clones, about nine tenths detected once.

The specimen was PBMCs or T cells enriched from blood (not recorded which). The V call is TRBV27, the J call TRBJ1-2; a weak D match, TRBD1 (5 bases). This TCR was recovered from a woman aged 18-30 years who had recovered from COVID-19. CDR3 nucleotide sequence: TGTGCCAGCAGTTCCCGACAGCAATTAAACTATGGCTACACCTTC. Its translation: CASSSRQQLNYGYTF.